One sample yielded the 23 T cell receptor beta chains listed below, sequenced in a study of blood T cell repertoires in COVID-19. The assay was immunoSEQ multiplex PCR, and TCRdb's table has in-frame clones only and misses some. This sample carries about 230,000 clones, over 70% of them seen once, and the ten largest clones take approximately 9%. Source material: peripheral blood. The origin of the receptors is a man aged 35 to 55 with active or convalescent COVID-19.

The CDR3 protein is CASSGGGATNEKLFF. In nucleotides, the CDR3 is TGTGCCAGCTCCGGAGGGGGCGCAACTAATGAAAAACTGTTTTTT. The chain uses TRBV18 and TRBJ1-4; 7 bases match TRBD1. This CDR3 spans 15 amino acids. Germline V lookup: CDR1 KGHSH, CDR2 LQKENI. V trimming: 6 bases; J trimming: 0 bases; junction bases outside the gene matches: 4.

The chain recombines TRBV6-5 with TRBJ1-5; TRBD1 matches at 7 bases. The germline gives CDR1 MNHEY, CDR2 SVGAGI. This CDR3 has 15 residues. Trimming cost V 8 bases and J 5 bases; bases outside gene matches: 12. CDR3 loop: CASLSGRQGYQPQHF. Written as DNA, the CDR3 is TGTGCCAGCTTGTCCGGTCGACAGGGCTATCAGCCCCAGCATTTT.

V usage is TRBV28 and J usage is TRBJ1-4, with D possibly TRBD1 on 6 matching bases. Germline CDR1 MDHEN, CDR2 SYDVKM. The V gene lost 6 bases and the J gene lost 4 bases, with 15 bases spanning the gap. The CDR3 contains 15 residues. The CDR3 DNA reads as TGTGCCAGCAGCGACCCGGGACACCTTAATGAAAAACTGTTTTTT. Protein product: CASSDPGHLNEKLFF. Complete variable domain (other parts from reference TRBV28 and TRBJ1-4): DVKVTQSSRYLVKRTGEKVFLECVQDMDHENMFWYRQDPGLGLRLIYFSYDVKMKEKGDIPEGYSVSREKKERFSLILESASTNQTSMYLCASSDPGHLNEKLFFGSGTQLSVL.

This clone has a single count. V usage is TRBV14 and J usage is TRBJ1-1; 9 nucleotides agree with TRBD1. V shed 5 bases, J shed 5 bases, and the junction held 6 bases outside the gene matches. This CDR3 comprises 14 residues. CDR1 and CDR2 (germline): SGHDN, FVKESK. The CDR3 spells CASSSTGGGTEAFF. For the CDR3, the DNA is TGTGCCAGCAGCTCGACAGGGGGAGGAACTGAAGCTTTCTTT.

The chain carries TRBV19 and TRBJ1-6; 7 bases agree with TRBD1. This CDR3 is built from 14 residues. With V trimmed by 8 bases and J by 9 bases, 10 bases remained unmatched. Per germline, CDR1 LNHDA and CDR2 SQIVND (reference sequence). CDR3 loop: CASGSTGASSPLHF. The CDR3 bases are TGTGCCAGTGGAAGTACAGGGGCCAGTTCACCCCTCCACTTT.

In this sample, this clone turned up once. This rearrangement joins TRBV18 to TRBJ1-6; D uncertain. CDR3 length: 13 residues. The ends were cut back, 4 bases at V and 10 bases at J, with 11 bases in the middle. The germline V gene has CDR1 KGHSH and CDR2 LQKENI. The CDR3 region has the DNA TGTGCCAGCTCACTTGAGGAATACTCACCCCTCCACTTT. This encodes CASSLEEYSPLHF.

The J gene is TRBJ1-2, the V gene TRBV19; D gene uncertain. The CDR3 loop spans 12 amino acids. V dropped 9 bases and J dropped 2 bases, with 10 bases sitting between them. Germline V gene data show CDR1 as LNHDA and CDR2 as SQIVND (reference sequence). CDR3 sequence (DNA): TGTGCCAGCGCACCGGGGAACTATGGCTACACCTTC. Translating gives CASAPGNYGYTF.

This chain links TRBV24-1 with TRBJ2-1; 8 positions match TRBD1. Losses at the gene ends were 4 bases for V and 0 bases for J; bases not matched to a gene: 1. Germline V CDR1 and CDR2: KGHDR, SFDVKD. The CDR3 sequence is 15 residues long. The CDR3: CATSDGQGSYNEQFF. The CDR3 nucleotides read TGTGCCACCAGTGACGGACAGGGCTCCTACAATGAGCAGTTCTTC.

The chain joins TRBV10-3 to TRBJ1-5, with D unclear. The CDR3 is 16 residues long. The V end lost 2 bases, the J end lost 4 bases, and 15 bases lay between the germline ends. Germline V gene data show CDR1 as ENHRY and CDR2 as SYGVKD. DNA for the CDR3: TGTGCCATCAGTGAGGCCCTAGGAGCGGGTAATCAGCCCCAGCATTTT. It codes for CAISEALGAGNQPQHF.

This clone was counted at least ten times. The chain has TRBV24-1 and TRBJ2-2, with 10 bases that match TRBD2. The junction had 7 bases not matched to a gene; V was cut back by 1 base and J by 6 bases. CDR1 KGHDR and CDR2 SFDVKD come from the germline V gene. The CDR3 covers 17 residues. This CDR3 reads CATSDFSGREDSGELFF. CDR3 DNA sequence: TGTGCCACCAGTGATTTCAGCGGGAGGGAAGATTCCGGGGAGCTGTTTTTT.

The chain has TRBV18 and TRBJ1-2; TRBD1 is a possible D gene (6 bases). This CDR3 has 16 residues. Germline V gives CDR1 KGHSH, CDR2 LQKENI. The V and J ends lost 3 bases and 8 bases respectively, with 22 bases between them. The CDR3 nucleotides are TGTGCCAGCTCACCCCAAGTTAGGGGGAATCCCGGAGGCTACACCTTC. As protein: CASSPQVRGNPGGYTF.

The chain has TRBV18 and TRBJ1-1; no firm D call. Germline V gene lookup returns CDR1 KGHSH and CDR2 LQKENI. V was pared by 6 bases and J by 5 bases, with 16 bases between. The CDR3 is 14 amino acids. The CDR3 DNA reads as TGTGCCAGCTCGCCCAGGTCAGCGGGGACTGAAGCTTTCTTT. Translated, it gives CASSPRSAGTEAFF.

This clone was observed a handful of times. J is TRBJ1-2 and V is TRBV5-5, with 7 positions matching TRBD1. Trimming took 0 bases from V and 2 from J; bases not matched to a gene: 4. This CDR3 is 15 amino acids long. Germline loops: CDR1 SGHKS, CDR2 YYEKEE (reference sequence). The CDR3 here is CASSLVPGGNYGYTF. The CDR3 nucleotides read TGTGCCAGCAGCTTGGTCCCAGGGGGGAACTATGGCTACACCTTC.

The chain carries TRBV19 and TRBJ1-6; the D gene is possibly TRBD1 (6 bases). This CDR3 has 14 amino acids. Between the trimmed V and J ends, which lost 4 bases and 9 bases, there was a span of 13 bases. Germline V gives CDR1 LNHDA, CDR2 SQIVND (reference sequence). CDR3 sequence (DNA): TGTGCCAGTAGTAGGGGGCTGGAAAGTTCACCCCTCCACTTT. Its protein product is CASSRGLESSPLHF. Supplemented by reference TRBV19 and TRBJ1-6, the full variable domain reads DGGITQSPKYLFRKEGQNVTLSCEQNLNHDAMYWYRQDPGQGLRLIYYSQIVNDFQKGDIAEGYSVSREKKESFPLTVTSAQKNPTAFYLCASSRGLESSPLHFGNGTRLTVT.

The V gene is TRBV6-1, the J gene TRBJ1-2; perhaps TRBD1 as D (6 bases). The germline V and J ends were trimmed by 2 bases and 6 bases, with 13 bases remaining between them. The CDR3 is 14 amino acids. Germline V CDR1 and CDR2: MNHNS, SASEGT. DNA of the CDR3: TGTGCCAGCAGTGAAATCGACACAGGGCATGGCTACACCTTC. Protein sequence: CASSEIDTGHGYTF.

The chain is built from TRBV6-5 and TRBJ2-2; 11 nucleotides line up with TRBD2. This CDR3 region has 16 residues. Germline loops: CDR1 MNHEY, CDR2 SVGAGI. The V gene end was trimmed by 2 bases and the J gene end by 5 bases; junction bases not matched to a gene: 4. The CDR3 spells CASSYRLAGRTGELFF. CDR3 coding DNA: TGTGCCAGCAGTTACCGACTAGCGGGACGAACCGGGGAGCTGTTTTTT.

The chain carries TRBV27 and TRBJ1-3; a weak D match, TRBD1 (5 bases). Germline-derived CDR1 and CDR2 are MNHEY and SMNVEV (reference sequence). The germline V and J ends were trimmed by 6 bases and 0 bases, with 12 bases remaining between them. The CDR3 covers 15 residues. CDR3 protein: CASRPIDSSGNTIYF. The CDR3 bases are TGTGCCAGCAGACCGATAGACAGCTCTGGAAACACCATATATTTT.

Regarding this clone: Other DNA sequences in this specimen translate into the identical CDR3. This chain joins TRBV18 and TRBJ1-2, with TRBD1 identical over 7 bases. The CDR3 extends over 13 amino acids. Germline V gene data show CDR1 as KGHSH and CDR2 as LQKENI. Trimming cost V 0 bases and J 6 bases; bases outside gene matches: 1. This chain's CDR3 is CASSPPQGDGYTF. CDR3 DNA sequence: TGTGCCAGCTCACCACCTCAGGGGGATGGCTACACCTTC. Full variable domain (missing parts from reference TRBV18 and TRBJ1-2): NAGVMQNPRHLVRRRGQEARLRCSPMKGHSHVYWYRQLPEEGLKFMVYLQKENIIDESGMPKERFSAEFPKEGPSILRIQQVVRGDSAAYFCASSPPQGDGYTFGSGTRLTVV.

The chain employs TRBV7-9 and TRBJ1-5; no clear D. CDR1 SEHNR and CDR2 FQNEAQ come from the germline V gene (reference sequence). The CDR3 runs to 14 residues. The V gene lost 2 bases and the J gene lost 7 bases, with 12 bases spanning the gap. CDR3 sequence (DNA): TGTGCCAGCAGCTTAAGAGGGAACGACCAGCCCCAGCATTTT. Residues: CASSLRGNDQPQHF.

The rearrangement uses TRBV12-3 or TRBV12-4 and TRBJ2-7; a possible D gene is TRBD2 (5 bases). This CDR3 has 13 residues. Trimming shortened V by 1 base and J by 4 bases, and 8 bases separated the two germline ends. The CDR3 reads CASSLGGLYEQYF. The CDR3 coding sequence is TGTGCCAGCAGTTTAGGCGGGCTTTACGAGCAGTACTTC.

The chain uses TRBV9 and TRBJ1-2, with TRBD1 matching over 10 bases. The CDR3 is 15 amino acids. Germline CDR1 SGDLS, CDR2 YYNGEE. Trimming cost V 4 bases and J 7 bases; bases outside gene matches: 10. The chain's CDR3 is CASSHRQGAKVGYTF. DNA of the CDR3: TGTGCCAGCAGCCACCGACAGGGGGCGAAGGTTGGCTACACCTTC. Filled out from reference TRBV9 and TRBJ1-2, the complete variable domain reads DSGVTQTPKHLITATGQRVTLRCSPRSGDLSVYWYQQSLDQGLQFLIQYYNGEERAKGNILERFSAQQFPDLHSELNLSSLELGDSALYFCASSHRQGAKVGYTFGSGTRLTVV.

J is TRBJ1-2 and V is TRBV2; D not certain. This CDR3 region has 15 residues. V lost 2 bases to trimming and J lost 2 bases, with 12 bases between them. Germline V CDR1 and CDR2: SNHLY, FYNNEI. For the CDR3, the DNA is TGTGCCAGCAGTGAATATTATCAGGCCAACTATGGCTACACCTTC. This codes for CASSEYYQANYGYTF.

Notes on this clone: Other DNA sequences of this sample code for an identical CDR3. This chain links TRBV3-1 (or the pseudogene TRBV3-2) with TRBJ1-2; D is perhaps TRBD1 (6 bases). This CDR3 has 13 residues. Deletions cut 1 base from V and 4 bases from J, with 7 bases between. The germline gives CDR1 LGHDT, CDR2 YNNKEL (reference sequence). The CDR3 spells CASSQGTVYGYTF. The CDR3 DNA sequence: TGTGCCAGCAGCCAAGGGACAGTCTATGGCTACACCTTC.